The clone carrying this T cell receptor beta chain was seen once. This specimen belongs to a study of blood T cell repertoires in COVID-19. The V end lost 4 bases, the J end lost 0 bases, and 14 bases lay between the germline ends. This CDR3 spans 17 amino acids. Germline assignment: CDR1 KGHDR and CDR2 SFDVKD. Measured with immunoSEQ multiplex PCR; TCRdb has only the in-frame clones, and not every one. The table shows approximately 200,000 clones, with approximately 84% occurring only once. The V call is TRBV24-1, the J call TRBJ2-2; possible D gene TRBD1, 6 bases. The TCR comes from a man aged 50-59 years who had recovered from COVID-19. Sequences were obtained from peripheral blood. The CDR3: CATSERNRAANTGELFF. The CDR3 bases are TGTGCCACCAGTGAAAGAAACAGGGCCGCGAACACCGGGGAGCTGTTTTTT.